What follows are 25 T cell receptor beta chains derived from one specimen sequenced in a study of shared clonotypes between healthy human individuals. Assay used: immunoSEQ multiplex PCR; TCRdb lists only in-frame clones, some missing. This table has 1.5 million to 1.9 million clones, 95% to 99% appearing once. The specimen sequenced was naive CD4+ T cells sorted from blood. The subset denotes: CD45RA+ positively selected. All receptors derive from a man aged 25 to 40 in good health.

The chain links TRBV29-1 to TRBJ2-1; maybe TRBD1 (6 bases). Per the germline V gene, CDR1 is SQVTM and CDR2 is ANQGSEA. The V and J ends lost 7 bases and 7 bases respectively, with 23 bases between them. CDR3 length: 15 residues. The CDR3 DNA is TGCAGCGCCGACCGTGCAGGGGTCGGAGCGAATGAGCAGTTCTTC. This translates into CSADRAGVGANEQFF.

This chain links TRBV4-3 with TRBJ2-7; 9 bases agree with TRBD2. This CDR3 is 15 amino acids long. V shed 2 bases and J 1 base; nucleotides not matched to a gene: 3. CDR1 and CDR2 from the germline V gene are LGHNA and YSLEER. The CDR3 region has the DNA TGCGCCAGCAGCCAACAGGCGGGAGGGTCCTACGAGCAGTACTTC. Translation: CASSQQAGGSYEQYF.

The chain carries TRBV2 and TRBJ2-2; the D is unclear. The V end was cut by 10 bases, the J end by 1 base, with 7 bases between. Germline V gene lookup returns CDR1 SNHLY and CDR2 FYNNEI. This CDR3 has 12 amino acids. The CDR3 nucleotides read TGTGCCATCGGACGGAACACCGGGGAGCTGTTTTTT. Translated: CAIGRNTGELFF.

V is TRBV11-2 and J is TRBJ2-7; D is ambiguous. Trimming shortened V by 0 bases and J by 2 bases, and 8 bases separated the two germline ends. Per the germline V gene, CDR1 is SGHAT and CDR2 is FQNNGV. CDR3 length: 14 residues. CDR3 sequence reads: CASSLDRRPYEQYF. As DNA, the CDR3 is TGTGCCAGCAGCTTAGACAGGCGACCCTACGAGCAGTACTTC.

As to this clone: An end of the junction differs from the germline gene, which may be a read error. The CDR3 is CASSLDPDTEAFF. In DNA, the CDR3 is TGTGCCAGCAGCTTAGATCCCGACACCGAAGCTTTCTTT. The rearrangement uses TRBV11-3 and TRBJ1-1; D is undetermined. Germline V gene lookup returns CDR1 SGHNT and CDR2 YENEEA. This CDR3 is built from 13 residues. Supplemented by reference TRBV11-3 and TRBJ1-1, the full variable domain reads EAGVVQSPRYKIIEKKQPVAFWCNPISGHNTLYWYLQNLGQGPELLIRYENEEAVDDSQLPKDRFSAERLKGVDSTLKIQPAELGDSAVYLCASSLDPDTEAFFGQGTRLTVV.

V and J are TRBV2 and TRBJ2-7, with D maybe TRBD1 (5 bases). V lost 1 base and J lost 7, with 17 bases in between. The CDR3 length is 15 residues. Germline values: CDR1 SNHLY, CDR2 FYNNEI. Written as DNA, the CDR3 is TGTGCCAGCAGTGAAGAGGGGCGGTGGGTTCGGGAGCAGTACTTC. Amino acid sequence: CASSEEGRWVREQYF.

In DNA form, the CDR3 reads TGTGCCAGCAGCCAAAGGAGGGGCTTGAACACTGAAGCTTTCTTT. Protein: CASSQRRGLNTEAFF. The rearrangement uses TRBV14 and TRBJ1-1, with a weak D call TRBD1 (5 bases). CDR1 is SGHDN and CDR2 is FVKESK in the germline V gene. This CDR3 comprises 15 residues. V was shortened by 2 bases and J by 0 bases, with 10 bases between the two germline ends.

V gene TRBV7-3 combines with J gene TRBJ1-1; D gene uncertain. The germline V and J ends were trimmed by 5 bases and 1 base, with 14 bases remaining between them. CDR1 SGHTA and CDR2 FQGTGA come from the germline V gene. The CDR3 loop spans 15 amino acids. The CDR3 nucleotides are TGTGCCAGCAGCCCCACTCCCCGGGGGAACACTGAAGCTTTCTTT. This encodes CASSPTPRGNTEAFF. Using reference TRBV7-3 and TRBJ1-1 for the parts outside the CDR3, the full variable domain is GAGVSQTPSNKVTEKGKYVELRCDPISGHTALYWYRQSLGQGPEFLIYFQGTGAADDSGLPNDRFFAVRPEGSVSTLKIQRTERGDSAVYLCASSPTPRGNTEAFFGQGTRLTVV.

A note on this clone: Other DNA sequences of this sample code for an identical CDR3. The chain is built from TRBV28 and TRBJ1-2; TRBD1 aligns across 7 bases. CDR1 and CDR2 (germline): MDHEN, SYDVKM. V lost 6 bases to trimming and J lost 4 bases; unmatched junction nucleotides: 5. The CDR3 is 13 amino acids. The CDR3: CASSPTGVYGYTF. The CDR3 DNA follows: TGTGCCAGCAGCCCTACAGGGGTCTATGGCTACACCTTC.

The genes are TRBV5-4 and TRBJ1-3; D unclear. Germline V gives CDR1 SGHNT, CDR2 YYREEE (reference sequence). This CDR3 comprises 13 residues. V was cut by 1 base and J by 4 bases, with 6 bases left in between. Here the CDR3 DNA reads TGTGCCAGCAGCTTGAGTGGGGGAAACACCATATATTTT. The encoded protein is CASSLSGGNTIYF.

The rearrangement links TRBV5-1 to TRBJ1-5, with 10 bases identical to TRBD1. After removal of 5 bases from V and 7 bases from J, the junction contained 3 bases not matched to a gene. The germline CDR1 and CDR2 sequences are SGHRS and YFSETQ. The CDR3 covers 13 residues. CDR3 DNA sequence: TGCGCCAGCAGTTCGACAGGGGGCCAGCCCCAGCATTTT. Its translation is CASSSTGGQPQHF.

This clone was recorded only once. V and J are TRBV28 and TRBJ2-3; TRBD2 might be the D (7 bases). The CDR3 is made up of 14 amino acids. V shed 8 bases and J shed 9 bases, with 21 bases lying between them. Germline values: CDR1 MDHEN, CDR2 SYDVKM. DNA for the CDR3: TGTGCCAGCGCCAACAGGGAGGGCCGGGGGACGCAGTATTTT. Amino acids: CASANREGRGTQYF.

This chain links TRBV7-3 with TRBJ2-7, with a possible D match to TRBD2 (6 bases). V was cut by 0 bases and J by 4 bases, with 16 bases left in between. Germline lookup yields CDR1 SGHTA and CDR2 FQGTGA. The CDR3 covers 16 residues. CDR3 sequence: CASSLTGSTSRYEQYF. For the CDR3, the DNA is TGTGCCAGCAGCTTAACCGGGAGTACTTCAAGGTACGAGCAGTACTTC.

The chain uses TRBV29-1 and TRBJ2-1; D might be TRBD1 (5 bases). Germline V lookup: CDR1 SQVTM, CDR2 ANQGSEA. The CDR3 extends over 14 amino acids. Trimming left V 0 bases short and J 4 bases short, with 10 bases between. CDR3 residues: CSVEDPTVYNEQFF. The CDR3 DNA sequence: TGCAGCGTTGAAGATCCGACAGTATACAATGAGCAGTTCTTC.

The rearrangement links TRBV6-4 to TRBJ1-4; a possible D gene is TRBD1 (6 bases). Germline assignment: CDR1 MRHNA and CDR2 SNTAGT. The CDR3 covers 16 residues. Between the trimmed V and J ends, which lost 7 bases and 8 bases, there was a span of 23 bases. CDR3 bases: TGTGCCAGCATCCCTTCCGGTGACAGGAGGGACGAAAAACTGTTTTTT. Translating gives CASIPSGDRRDEKLFF.

The chain uses TRBV5-1 and TRBJ2-5; the match to TRBD2 covers 8 bases. The CDR3 loop spans 16 amino acids. Trimming took 1 base from V and 5 from J; bases not matched to a gene: 10. Per the germline V gene, CDR1 is SGHRS and CDR2 is YFSETQ. The CDR3 DNA is TGCGCCAGCAGCTTGTCTAGCGGGCCGGGTCGTGAGACCCAGTACTTC. Translating gives CASSLSSGPGRETQYF. Full variable domain (missing parts from reference TRBV5-1 and TRBJ2-5): KAGVTQTPRYLIKTRGQQVTLSCSPISGHRSVSWYQQTPGQGLQFLFEYFSETQRNKGNFPGRFSGRQFSNSRSEMNVSTLELGDSALYLCASSLSSGPGRETQYFGPGTRLLVL.

The genes are TRBV5-1 and TRBJ1-2; TRBD1 is a possible D gene (6 bases). V was clipped by 1 base and J by 4 bases, with 14 bases between them. In germline, CDR1 is SGHRS, CDR2 YFSETQ. The CDR3 consists of 15 residues. In nucleotides, the CDR3 is TGCGCCAGCAGCTTGTCAAGGGACACGACCTATGGCTACACCTTC. This codes for CASSLSRDTTYGYTF. Filled out from reference TRBV5-1 and TRBJ1-2, the complete variable domain reads KAGVTQTPRYLIKTRGQQVTLSCSPISGHRSVSWYQQTPGQGLQFLFEYFSETQRNKGNFPGRFSGRQFSNSRSEMNVSTLELGDSALYLCASSLSRDTTYGYTFGSGTRLTVV.

On this clone: A read error may account for a junction end that differs from germline. The chain links TRBV18 to TRBJ2-2; possible D gene TRBD1, 5 bases. The V gene's germline CDR1 is KGHSH and CDR2 LQKENI. The length of the CDR3 is 15 residues. The CDR3 DNA follows: TGTGCCAGCTCCCCCAGGGCGGCGAACGCCGGGGAGCTGTTTTTT. The encoded protein is CASSPRAANAGELFF.

V is TRBV28 and J is TRBJ2-6, with 8 bases lining up with TRBD2. The CDR3 is 21 residues long. Germline CDR1 and CDR2: MDHEN and SYDVKM. The V segment lost 3 bases and the J segment 0 bases; nucleotides outside the gene matches: 16. CDR3 protein: CASSFNGGGGPTASGANVLTF. The CDR3, as DNA: TGTGCCAGCAGTTTTAATGGCGGCGGGGGGCCCACCGCCTCTGGGGCCAACGTCCTGACTTTC.

The chain carries TRBV21-1 and TRBJ2-7; the D segment call TRBD2 is taken from the table without a DNA check. TRBV21-1 is flagged as a pseudogene. The CDR3 covers 11 residues. The CDR3 nucleotides read TGTGCCAGGCTAAGCTGCTACGAGCAGTACTTC. Translation: CARLSCYEQYF.

In its sample, this clone was seen once. The chain has TRBV5-1 and TRBJ2-7; the match to TRBD1 covers 7 bases. Germline values: CDR1 SGHRS, CDR2 YFSETQ. The CDR3 contains 15 residues. J gave up 3 bases and V 0 bases, and 6 bases lay outside the gene matches. The CDR3 sequence is CASSLAEAGGYEQYF. The CDR3 bases are TGCGCCAGCAGCTTGGCAGAGGCAGGGGGCTACGAGCAGTACTTC.

The chain links TRBV7-9 to TRBJ2-1; possibly TRBD1 for D (5 bases). Trimming removed 2 bases at V and 6 bases at J, with 11 bases between. The CDR3 is 14 residues long. From germline, CDR1 is SEHNR and CDR2 FQNEAQ (reference sequence). The CDR3 is CASSLIAGINEQFF. CDR3 DNA: TGTGCCAGCAGCTTAATCGCAGGGATCAATGAGCAGTTCTTC.

The V gene is TRBV27, the J gene TRBJ2-7; D may match TRBD1 or TRBD2 (5 bases each). Deletions cut 5 bases from V and 7 bases from J, with 15 bases between. The germline CDR1 and CDR2 sequences are MNHEY and SMNVEV (reference sequence). There are 13 residues in the CDR3. DNA of the CDR3: TGTGCCAGCAGTACTAGACCCGGACAAGAGCAGTACTTC. As protein: CASSTRPGQEQYF.

The chain couples TRBV7-2 to TRBJ2-1; D is perhaps TRBD2 (6 bases). The CDR3 length is 15 residues. Between the trimmed V and J ends, which lost 1 base and 9 bases, there was a span of 16 bases. The germline CDR1 and CDR2 sequences are SGHTA and FQGNSA. The CDR3 DNA is TGTGCCAGCAGCTTAGTTGCGGGAAGGTACGGTGAGCAGTTCTTC. It yields the protein CASSLVAGRYGEQFF.

This rearrangement joins TRBV29-1 to TRBJ2-5; D not resolved. CDR3 length: 14 residues. CDR1 is SQVTM, CDR2 ANQGSEA, per germline. V gave up 1 base and J gave up 10 bases, with 19 bases separating them. CDR3 protein: CSVEVSFPAGVQYF. CDR3 DNA sequence: TGCAGCGTTGAAGTGTCTTTTCCGGCAGGTGTCCAGTACTTC.